The entry below gives a single T cell receptor (beta chain) sequence along with its context. What it binds is unknown. This entry is derived from a study of PD-1 blockade in classical Hodgkin lymphoma. This table comes from immunoSEQ multiplex PCR, and its TCRdb copy is limited to in-frame clones, with some not included. The sample gives about 24,000 clones, approximately 70% of which show up once; about 32% is in the top ten. Time point meaning: cycle 4 day 1 (C4D1), after 6 weeks of nivolumab. Every patient relapsed after autologous stem cell transplantation, and brentuximab vedotin exposure varied. Germline V gene sequence: CDR1 MNHNS, CDR2 SASEGT. Between the trimmed V and J ends, which lost 1 base and 0 bases, there was a span of 4 bases. CDR3 length: 15 residues. General study findings and limits: Relative to healthy donors, newly diagnosed patients reportedly had lower baseline TCR diversity, which was reported as lower still in relapsed/refractory patients.

The chain links TRBV6-1 to TRBJ2-6; D is ambiguous. The clonotype originates from a human donor with classical Hodgkin lymphoma. The source was peripheral blood mononuclear cells (PBMCs), collected before the fourth cycle of nivolumab. CDR3 nucleotides: TGTGCCAGCAGTGAAGTCAGCTCTGGGGCCAACGTCCTGACTTTC. Amino acids: CASSEVSSGANVLTF.